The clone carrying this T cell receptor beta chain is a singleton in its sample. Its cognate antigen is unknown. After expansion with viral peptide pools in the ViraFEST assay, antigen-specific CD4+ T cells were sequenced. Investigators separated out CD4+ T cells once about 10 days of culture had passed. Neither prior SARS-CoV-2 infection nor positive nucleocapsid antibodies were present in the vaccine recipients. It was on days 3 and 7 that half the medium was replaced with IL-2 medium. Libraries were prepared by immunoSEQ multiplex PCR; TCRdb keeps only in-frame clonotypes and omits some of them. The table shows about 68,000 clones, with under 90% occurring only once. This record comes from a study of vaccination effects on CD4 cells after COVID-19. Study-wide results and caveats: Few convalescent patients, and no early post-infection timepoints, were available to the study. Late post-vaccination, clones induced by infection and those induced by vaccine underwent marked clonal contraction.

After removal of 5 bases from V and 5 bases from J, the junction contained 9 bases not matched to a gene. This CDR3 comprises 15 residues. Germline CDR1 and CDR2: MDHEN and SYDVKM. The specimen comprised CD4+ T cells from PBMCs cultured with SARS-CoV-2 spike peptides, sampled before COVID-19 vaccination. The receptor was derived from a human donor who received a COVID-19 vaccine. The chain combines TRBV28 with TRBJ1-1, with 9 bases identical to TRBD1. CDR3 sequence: CASSPPTGGRTEAFF. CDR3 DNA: TGTGCCAGCAGTCCACCAACAGGGGGCCGAACTGAAGCTTTCTTT.